Included here is one T cell receptor beta chain sequence, with context. The repertoire was sequenced with immunoSEQ multiplex PCR; TCRdb's copy has only in-frame clones and lacks some. The sample holds 310,000 or so clones, 70% to 90% seen once. This sample stems from a study of blood T cell repertoires in COVID-19. The CDR3 extends over 15 amino acids. V was pared by 2 bases and J by 4 bases, with 14 bases between. Germline CDR1 MDHEN, CDR2 SYDVKM. Ages ranged from about 18 to 89 years, with residence in about two dozen US areas. Sequenced: PBMCs or T cells enriched from blood (not recorded which). The clonotype originates from a woman younger than 45 who had recovered from COVID-19. The chain joins TRBV28 to TRBJ2-5; a weak D match, TRBD1 (7 bases). The CDR3 nucleotides are TGTGCCAGCAGTTTACTTGGGCAGGGGGGAGAGACCCAGTACTTC. Translated: CASSLLGQGGETQYF.